The 25 T cell receptor beta chains in this list originate from one sample, sequenced in a study of blood T cell repertoires in COVID-19. The data were produced by immunoSEQ multiplex PCR, yet TCRdb's version contains in-frame clones alone and is incomplete. Of 200,000 to 300,000 clones in the sample, around four fifths are singletons; the top ten hold 5.5% to 7.5%. Sequencing was performed on peripheral blood. The receptors come from a woman aged 55-69 years with active or convalescent COVID-19.

The table lists this clone with a count of one. V and J are TRBV12-5 and TRBJ2-3; TRBD2 is a possible D gene (5 bases). Germline CDR1 reads LGHNT; CDR2 reads FRNRAP. The CDR3 is made up of 15 amino acids. The V gene lost 9 bases and the J gene lost 3 bases, with 19 bases spanning the gap. The CDR3 nucleotides are TGTGCTAGCGCACAAACTAGTCTCTCGACAGATACGCAGTATTTT. Its translation is CASAQTSLSTDTQYF.

CDR3 sequence (DNA): TGTGCCTGGAGGTACCTCGGCCATCAGGGTGAAGCTTTCTTT. It specifies CAWRYLGHQGEAFF. This rearrangement joins TRBV30 to TRBJ1-1; TRBD1 might be the D (5 bases). Trimming cost V 3 bases and J 7 bases, with 18 bases left between them. This CDR3 is 14 amino acids long. Germline V gives CDR1 GTSNPN, CDR2 SVGIG (reference sequence).

The chain joins TRBV19 to TRBJ1-4, with TRBD1 matching 7 bases. CDR1 is LNHDA and CDR2 is SQIVND in the germline V gene (reference sequence). The junction had 6 bases not matched to a gene; V was cut back by 6 bases and J by 5 bases. The length of the CDR3 is 14 residues. The CDR3 DNA reads TGTGCCAGTAGCCCCTCGACAGGGAATGAAAAACTGTTTTTT. This codes for CASSPSTGNEKLFF.

This clone was seen only once. The chain links TRBV19 to TRBJ2-3; 9 nucleotides agree with TRBD2. The CDR3 has 16 amino acids. The germline V gene encodes CDR1 LNHDA and CDR2 SQIVND (reference sequence). V gave up 7 bases and J gave up 1 base; unmatched junction bases: 9. The chain's CDR3 is CASTDAAGGGTDTQYF. In DNA, the CDR3 is TGTGCCAGTACCGATGCAGCGGGGGGCGGCACAGATACGCAGTATTTT.

This chain joins TRBV15 and TRBJ2-5; the D gene is possibly TRBD2 (5 bases). V lost 7 bases to trimming and J lost 2 bases, with 17 bases between them. The length of the CDR3 is 15 residues. Looked up from germline, CDR1 is LNHNV and CDR2 is YYDKDF (reference sequence). The CDR3: CATTGGGWRQETQYF. The CDR3 DNA reads TGTGCCACCACCGGAGGCGGGTGGAGGCAAGAGACCCAGTACTTC.

The chain employs TRBV25-1 and TRBJ1-4; 8 nucleotides align to TRBD1. In germline, CDR1 is MGHDK, CDR2 SYGVNS. The V and J ends lost 4 bases and 17 bases, in that order; junction bases with no gene match: 9. This CDR3 has 12 residues. This CDR3 is CASSVGMGQVFF. CDR3 DNA: TGTGCCAGCAGTGTGGGAATGGGACAGGTTTTTTTT. Full variable domain (missing parts from reference TRBV25-1 and TRBJ1-4): EADIYQTPRYLVIGTGKKITLECSQTMGHDKMYWYQQDPGMELHLIHYSYGVNSTEKGDLSSESTVSRIRTEHFPLTLESARPSHTSQYLCASSVGMGQVFFGSGTQLSVL.

The chain couples TRBV7-8 to TRBJ2-1; 9 nucleotides align to TRBD2. V lost 0 bases to trimming and J lost 6 bases; unmatched junction nucleotides: 6. Germline CDR1 is SGHVS and CDR2 is FQNEAQ. CDR3 length: 16 residues. CDR3 amino acids: CASSLAGLAGINEQFF. DNA of the CDR3: TGTGCCAGCAGCTTAGCGGGTCTAGCGGGAATCAATGAGCAGTTCTTC. Full variable domain (rest looked up from reference TRBV7-8 and TRBJ2-1): GAGVSQSPRYKVAKRGQDVALRCDPISGHVSLFWYQQALGQGPEFLTYFQNEAQLDKSGLPSDRFFAERPEGSVSTLKIQRTQQEDSAVYLCASSLAGLAGINEQFFGPGTRLTVL.

This clone was recorded only once. The chain combines TRBV4-2 with TRBJ1-2, with D perhaps matching TRBD1 (5 bases). Trimming left V 0 bases short and J 6 bases short, with 11 bases between. From germline, CDR1 is LGHNA and CDR2 YNFKEQ. This CDR3 contains 14 residues. CDR3 sequence (DNA): TGTGCCAGCAGCCAAGAGACAGAATTCCATGGCTACACCTTC. Protein sequence: CASSQETEFHGYTF.

The rearrangement links TRBV5-1 to TRBJ2-6; 9 bases align to TRBD2. CDR1 and CDR2 (germline): SGHRS, YFSETQ. The CDR3 is 19 amino acids. V was pared by 4 bases and J by 0 bases, with 11 bases of the junction left unmatched. DNA for the CDR3: TGCGCCAGCAGCCGCACGGGACTAGCAGGTTCCTCTGGGGCCAACGTCCTGACTTTC. Protein sequence: CASSRTGLAGSSGANVLTF.

This clone appeared a single time. The chain employs TRBV7-2 and TRBJ1-3; perhaps TRBD1 as D (6 bases). The germline gives CDR1 SGHTA, CDR2 FQGNSA. Trimming stripped 1 base from V and 0 bases from J, with 10 bases between. This CDR3 is 16 amino acids long. The CDR3 here is CASSLGGGASGNTIYF. DNA of the CDR3: TGTGCCAGCAGCTTAGGAGGGGGAGCCTCTGGAAACACCATATATTTT.

This clone was seen a handful of times. At the DNA level, this CDR3 is encoded by other sequences in the same sample as well. The rearrangement links TRBV9 to TRBJ1-2, with D uncertain. The V gene's germline CDR1 is SGDLS and CDR2 YYNGEE. There are 13 residues in the CDR3. V shed 2 bases and J shed 2 bases, with 7 bases lying between them. The CDR3 protein is CASSVTENYGYTF. Here the CDR3 DNA reads TGTGCCAGCAGCGTCACCGAGAACTATGGCTACACCTTC. Filled out from reference TRBV9 and TRBJ1-2, the complete variable domain reads DSGVTQTPKHLITATGQRVTLRCSPRSGDLSVYWYQQSLDQGLQFLIQYYNGEERAKGNILERFSAQQFPDLHSELNLSSLELGDSALYFCASSVTENYGYTFGSGTRLTVV.

The chain links TRBV15 to TRBJ1-2; D is uncertain. Germline V lookup: CDR1 LNHNV, CDR2 YYDKDF (reference sequence). The CDR3 contains 16 residues. Trimming removed 0 bases from V and 0 bases from J, with 11 bases in between. The CDR3 nucleotides read TGTGCCACCAGCAGAGATCGAGGGTTAGCTAACTATGGCTACACCTTC. Its translation: CATSRDRGLANYGYTF.

In this sample, this clone is large. The chain has TRBV30 and TRBJ1-1; 7 nucleotides agree with TRBD1. Losses at the gene ends were 3 bases for V and 2 bases for J; bases not matched to a gene: 3. CDR1 is GTSNPN, CDR2 SVGIG, per germline (reference sequence). The CDR3 is 13 amino acids. CDR3 nucleotides: TGTGCCTGGAGAGGGGGCTACAACACTGAAGCTTTCTTT. Protein: CAWRGGYNTEAFF.

The rearrangement links TRBV7-2 to TRBJ2-3, with D unclear. The CDR3 consists of 14 residues. The V and J ends lost 0 bases and 0 bases respectively, with 4 bases between them. Germline V lookup: CDR1 SGHTA, CDR2 FQGNSA. CDR3 residues: CASSLARSTDTQYF. CDR3 bases: TGTGCCAGCAGCTTAGCGCGAAGCACAGATACGCAGTATTTT.

This sequence joins TRBV11-3 and TRBJ2-1; weak D call: TRBD2 (7 bases). The germline gives CDR1 SGHNT, CDR2 YENEEA. CDR3 length: 17 residues. Trimming stripped 1 base from V and 6 bases from J, with 19 bases between. CDR3 residues: CASSLGAGGPGFNEQFF. In DNA form, the CDR3 reads TGTGCCAGCAGCTTAGGAGCCGGGGGGCCGGGTTTCAATGAGCAGTTCTTC.

V gene TRBV5-5 combines with J gene TRBJ2-1; tentatively, D is TRBD2 (6 bases). V lost 2 bases, J lost 7 bases, and 16 bases lay in between. CDR3 length equals 15 residues. CDR1 is SGHKS and CDR2 is YYEKEE in the germline V gene (reference sequence). CDR3 protein: CASSLTGTAANEQFF. In nucleotides, the CDR3 is TGTGCCAGCAGCTTAACCGGGACTGCCGCGAATGAGCAGTTCTTC.

The chain carries TRBV5-8 and TRBJ2-7; D is uncertain. The germline CDR1 and CDR2 sequences are SGHTS and YDEGEE. The CDR3 has 12 amino acids. V lost 1 base, J lost 4 bases, and 6 bases lay in between. CDR3 bases: TGTGCCAGCAGCTTGACTTGGTACGAGCAGTACTTC. Amino acids: CASSLTWYEQYF.

This sequence joins TRBV2 and TRBJ2-5, with TRBD2 matching over 8 bases. CDR1 and CDR2 (germline): SNHLY, FYNNEI. The CDR3 is 18 amino acids. J gave up 2 bases and V 6 bases, and 17 bases lay outside the gene matches. This chain's CDR3 is CASRGGRTTDQIQETQYF. The CDR3 DNA sequence: TGTGCCAGCAGGGGCGGGAGGACAACAGATCAAATTCAAGAGACCCAGTACTTC.

V is TRBV3-1 (or the pseudogene TRBV3-2) and J is TRBJ2-3; 11 bases align to TRBD2. Trimming removed 4 bases from V and 4 bases from J; junction bases left unmatched: 10. The CDR3 consists of 17 residues. Germline V gene data show CDR1 as LGHDT and CDR2 as YNNKEL (reference sequence). CDR3: CASSPEVSGGEADTQYF. The CDR3 nucleotides are TGTGCCAGCAGCCCAGAAGTTAGCGGGGGGGAGGCAGATACGCAGTATTTT.

This sequence joins TRBV6-5 and TRBJ2-3; tentative D call: TRBD2 (6 bases). V gave up 6 bases and J gave up 5 bases, with 12 bases separating them. Per germline, CDR1 MNHEY and CDR2 SVGAGI. This CDR3 contains 13 residues. The DNA of the CDR3 is TGTGCCAGCAGGGGGGGACTCGGAGATACGCAGTATTTT. Amino acids: CASRGGLGDTQYF.

This chain connects TRBV19 to TRBJ2-2, with no clear D. Germline V gene sequence: CDR1 LNHDA, CDR2 SQIVND (reference sequence). The V gene lost 3 bases and the J gene lost 6 bases, with 11 bases spanning the gap. The CDR3 runs 14 residues. The CDR3 region is CASSMGVQSGELFF. In DNA form, the CDR3 reads TGTGCCAGTAGTATGGGTGTACAGTCCGGGGAGCTGTTTTTT.

The gene calls are TRBV5-1 and TRBJ1-2; TRBD1 agrees at 7 bases. Germline assignment: CDR1 SGHRS and CDR2 YFSETQ. This CDR3 is built from 14 residues. With V trimmed by 4 bases and J by 4 bases, 7 bases remained unmatched. CDR3 coding DNA: TGCGCCAGCAGCGACCCGAGGGGGCCCTATGGCTACACCTTC. It yields the protein CASSDPRGPYGYTF.

The chain is built from TRBV28 and TRBJ2-7; possibly TRBD1 for D (5 bases). Germline assignment: CDR1 MDHEN and CDR2 SYDVKM. The CDR3 consists of 16 residues. V lost 3 bases, J lost 3 bases, and 18 bases lay in between. DNA for the CDR3: TGTGCCAGCAGTTTCCATTGGCAGGGTGGTAGCTACGAGCAGTACTTC. Its protein is CASSFHWQGGSYEQYF.

The CDR3 is CAISVDGRGYNEQFF. As DNA, the CDR3 is TGTGCCATCAGTGTTGACGGGAGGGGATACAATGAGCAGTTCTTC. This chain connects TRBV10-3 to TRBJ2-1; 8 nucleotides match TRBD2. Germline CDR1 reads ENHRY; CDR2 reads SYGVKD. The CDR3 length is 15 residues. Losses at the gene ends were 4 bases for V and 4 bases for J; bases not matched to a gene: 6.

The chain joins TRBV5-1 to TRBJ2-5, with TRBD1 identical over 8 bases. The CDR3 covers 16 residues. Germline CDR1 and CDR2: SGHRS and YFSETQ. V shed 0 bases, J shed 4 bases, and the junction held 8 bases outside the gene matches. CDR3 in amino acids: CASSLDGQGGRETQYF. CDR3 DNA sequence: TGCGCCAGCAGCTTGGATGGACAGGGTGGCCGAGAGACCCAGTACTTC.